Following are 5 T cell receptor beta chains from one sample sequenced in a study of persistence of HIV-infected CD4 T cells. No antigen has been identified for these receptors. The libraries were made with immunoSEQ version 4 in survey mode. This table comes from immunoSEQ multiplex PCR, and its TCRdb copy is limited to in-frame clones, with some not included. The profile shows tens of thousands of clones, roughly 82% of them singletons. Cells were stimulated with CMV-infected fibroblast lysates at 8 to 10 ug/mL. CD40L-negative CD69-negative CD45RO-high memory CD4+ T cells were sorted as populations depleted of antigen-responding cells. The sample here was CD4+ T cells sorted from PBMCs after roughly 20-hour stimulation, taken from a patient who received antiretroviral therapy. All receptors derive from an adult woman with HIV who was CMV-seropositive.

About this clone itself: Other DNA sequences from this sample encode an identical CDR3 as well. The CDR3 here is CASSLKGSGNEKLFF. The CDR3 region has the DNA TGTGCCAGCAGCTTAAAGGGATCTGGTAATGAAAAACTGTTTTTT. V and J are TRBV5-6 and TRBJ1-4; D is unclear. Per germline, CDR1 SGHDT and CDR2 YYEEEE. The CDR3 contains 15 residues. Trimming took off 2 bases at V and 4 bases at J, with 12 bases between the two ends.

The chain joins TRBV7-8 to TRBJ1-2; D is undetermined. V lost 5 bases and J lost 8, with 15 bases in between. The CDR3 totals 13 residues. The germline V gene encodes CDR1 SGHVS and CDR2 FQNEAQ. The chain's CDR3 is CASSEEPNSGYTF. CDR3 coding DNA: TGTGCCAGCAGCGAAGAACCAAACTCGGGCTACACCTTC.

The V call is TRBV23-1, the J call TRBJ1-2; 8 bases match TRBD1. TRBV23-1 counts as an open reading frame of uncertain function. This CDR3 has 15 residues. V trimming: 0 bases; J trimming: 7 bases; junction bases outside the gene matches: 7. The CDR3 DNA is TGCGCCAGCAGTCAATCAGGCAGGGGGCTAGGTGGCTACACCTTC. It specifies CASSQSGRGLGGYTF.

This clone was counted a single time. The V and J genes are TRBV2 and TRBJ2-1; TRBD2 agrees at 10 bases. The trim removed 6 bases at V and 5 bases at J, leaving 7 bases unmatched. CDR1 and CDR2 from the germline V gene are SNHLY and FYNNEI. The CDR3 consists of 15 residues. The DNA of the CDR3 is TGTGCCAGCAGGGAGAGGACTAGCGGAAACAATGAGCAGTTCTTC. It yields the protein CASRERTSGNNEQFF.

V gene TRBV7-2 combines with J gene TRBJ2-2; possible D gene TRBD2, 6 bases. This CDR3 has 16 amino acids. V was shortened by 4 bases and J by 0 bases, with 12 bases between the two germline ends. Germline CDR1 SGHTA, CDR2 FQGNSA. The DNA for the CDR3 is TGTGCCAGCAGCTCTGCGGTAGCGGCGAACACCGGGGAGCTGTTTTTT. Its translation: CASSSAVAANTGELFF.